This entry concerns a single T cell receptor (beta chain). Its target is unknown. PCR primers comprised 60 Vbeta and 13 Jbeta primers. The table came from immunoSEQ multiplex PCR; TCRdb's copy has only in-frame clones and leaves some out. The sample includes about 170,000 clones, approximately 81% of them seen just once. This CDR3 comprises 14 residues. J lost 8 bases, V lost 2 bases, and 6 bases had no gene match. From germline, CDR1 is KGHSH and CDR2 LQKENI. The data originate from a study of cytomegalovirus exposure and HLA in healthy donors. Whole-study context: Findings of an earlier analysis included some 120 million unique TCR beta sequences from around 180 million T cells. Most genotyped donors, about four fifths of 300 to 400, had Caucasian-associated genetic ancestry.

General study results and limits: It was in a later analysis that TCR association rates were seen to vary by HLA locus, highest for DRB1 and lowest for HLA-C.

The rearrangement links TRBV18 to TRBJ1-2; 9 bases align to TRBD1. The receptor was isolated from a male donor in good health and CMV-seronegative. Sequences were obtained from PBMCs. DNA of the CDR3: TGTGCCAGCTCACCAGACGGGACAGGGACAGGCTACACCTTC. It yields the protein CASSPDGTGTGYTF.